Following are 26 T cell receptor beta chains from one sample sequenced in a study of blood T cell repertoires in COVID-19. Some clones are missing from TCRdb's copy, which holds only in-frame ones; the method was immunoSEQ multiplex PCR. The sample contains 110,000 to 150,000 clones, more than 70% of which appear only once. The sample comprised peripheral blood. The receptors were gathered from a woman aged 45-65 years with acute or convalescent COVID-19.

The V gene is TRBV5-1, the J gene TRBJ2-5; TRBD2 agrees at 12 bases. There are 16 residues in the CDR3. Per the germline V gene, CDR1 is SGHRS and CDR2 is YFSETQ. Trimming at V came to 7 bases and at J to 3 bases, leaving 10 bases not matched to a gene. CDR3 in DNA: TGCGCCAGCCTAGGTGCTAGCGGGGGGGCAAAAGAGACCCAGTACTTC. As protein: CASLGASGGAKETQYF.

This chain connects TRBV29-1 to TRBJ1-4; the D gene is possibly TRBD1 (5 bases). The germline gives CDR1 SQVTM, CDR2 ANQGSEA. V lost 4 bases to trimming and J lost 8 bases, with 14 bases between them. The CDR3 has 13 amino acids. CDR3: CSVGGGPREKLFF. The DNA of the CDR3 is TGCAGCGTTGGGGGGGGACCGAGAGAAAAACTGTTTTTT. The whole variable domain, remainder taken from reference TRBV29-1 and TRBJ1-4, is SAVISQKPSRDICQRGTSLTIQCQVDSQVTMMFWYRQQPGQSLTLIATANQGSEATYESGFVIDKFPISRPNLTFSTLTVSNMSPEDSSIYLCSVGGGPREKLFFGSGTQLSVL.

The CDR3 nucleotides read TGTGCCAGCAGTGAGGGGGACAGGGGTTATGAAAAACTGTTTTTT. Translated: CASSEGDRGYEKLFF. The genes are TRBV2 and TRBJ1-4; 10 bases fit TRBD1. CDR1 SNHLY and CDR2 FYNNEI come from the germline V gene. The junction had 4 bases not matched to a gene; V was cut back by 3 bases and J by 6 bases. This CDR3 has 15 residues.

Only one count was recorded for this clone. The J gene is TRBJ1-5, the V gene TRBV29-1, with a possible D match to TRBD1 (6 bases). The germline V gene has CDR1 SQVTM and CDR2 ANQGSEA. The CDR3 runs 20 residues. V was clipped by 6 bases and J by 0 bases, with 30 bases between them. CDR3 nucleotides: TGCAGCGTCGGGGCGGTGGACGATGACAGGTTGACTTATAGCAATCAGCCCCAGCATTTT. Amino acid sequence: CSVGAVDDDRLTYSNQPQHF.

The chain recombines TRBV11-2 with TRBJ2-3, with 10 bases identical to TRBD1. The CDR3 spans 19 residues. Germline V gene lookup returns CDR1 SGHAT and CDR2 FQNNGV. Trimming cost V 4 bases and J 1 base; bases outside gene matches: 14. The CDR3 nucleotides read TGTGCCAGCAGCTCGTGGCGGGACAGGGGTCGAGGGGGCACAGATACGCAGTATTTT. It yields the protein CASSSWRDRGRGGTDTQYF.

DNA for the CDR3: TGTGCCAGCAGCGCCCAGGGGGCCCCTTATGGCTACACCTTC. This translates into CASSAQGAPYGYTF. The J gene is TRBJ1-2, the V gene TRBV7-9; 8 nucleotides align to TRBD1. There are 14 residues in the CDR3. Germline V gene sequence: CDR1 SEHNR, CDR2 FQNEAQ (reference sequence). The trim removed 5 bases at V and 5 bases at J, leaving 7 bases unmatched.

The chain recombines TRBV7-3 with TRBJ1-1, with 9 bases matching TRBD1. V dropped 5 bases and J dropped 5; count of bases not matched to a gene: 6. This CDR3 contains 14 residues. Germline CDR1 and CDR2: SGHTA and FQGTGA. The CDR3 is CASSVGTGMTEAFF. The CDR3 coding sequence is TGTGCCAGCAGCGTAGGGACAGGGATGACTGAAGCTTTCTTT.

This chain connects TRBV10-3 to TRBJ2-7; perhaps TRBD1 as D (5 bases). V was cut by 4 bases and J by 7 bases, with 11 bases left in between. Germline CDR1 is ENHRY and CDR2 is SYGVKD. The CDR3 is made up of 12 amino acids. Here the CDR3 reads CAISGGQGEQYF. The CDR3 DNA is TGTGCCATCAGTGGAGGCCAGGGTGAGCAGTACTTC.

This sequence joins TRBV18 and TRBJ2-1; possibly TRBD1 for D (5 bases). The CDR3 runs 15 residues. With 4 bases removed from V and 4 bases from J, the gap between germline ends came to 14 bases. Germline-derived CDR1 and CDR2 are KGHSH and LQKENI. CDR3 residues: CASSQGSGFYNEQFF. CDR3 nucleotide sequence: TGTGCCAGCTCACAGGGTTCAGGGTTTTACAATGAGCAGTTCTTC.

The genes are TRBV12-3 or TRBV12-4 and TRBJ2-1, with TRBD2 matching over 10 bases. CDR3 length: 12 amino acids. V shed 6 bases and J 10 bases; nucleotides not matched to a gene: 3. The CDR3 region has the DNA TGTGCCAGCAGAGCGGGGGGGCGAGAGCAGTTCTTC. It is translated as CASRAGGREQFF.

This clone was seen more than once but under ten times. The chain links TRBV6-2 or TRBV6-3 to TRBJ2-3; D is unclear. The germline CDR1 and CDR2 sequences are MNHEY and SVGEGT. The ends were cut back, 2 bases at V and 0 bases at J, with 6 bases in the middle. CDR3 size: 14 residues. The CDR3 DNA is TGTGCCAGCAGTTACGGCGGTAGCACAGATACGCAGTATTTT. Its protein product is CASSYGGSTDTQYF.

This clone was seen only a few times. The V gene is TRBV29-1, the J gene TRBJ2-1; tentative D call: TRBD2 (6 bases). The V and J ends lost 7 bases and 5 bases respectively, with 15 bases between them. The CDR3 is made up of 13 amino acids. The germline gives CDR1 SQVTM, CDR2 ANQGSEA. Here the CDR3 DNA reads TGCAGCGCGGTGGGCGGGATCCACAATGAGCAGTTCTTC. It codes for CSAVGGIHNEQFF.

A remark on this clone: Its ends do not fully match the called genes, so a read error is possible. The chain links TRBV5-5 to TRBJ1-6; a possible D gene is TRBD1 (5 bases). CDR1 and CDR2 from the germline V gene are SGHKS and YYEKEE (reference sequence). There are 15 residues in the CDR3. The CDR3 region has the DNA TGCGCCCGCAGCGGGGGGGGTGTCTATAATTCACCCCTCCACTTT. As protein: CARSGGGVYNSPLHF.

This clone was observed once. J is TRBJ1-2 and V is TRBV13; D call uncertain. Germline values: CDR1 PRHDT, CDR2 FYEKMQ (reference sequence). CDR3 length equals 12 residues. Trimming removed 3 bases from V and 6 bases from J, with 8 bases in between. The chain's CDR3 is CASSFWSDGYTF. CDR3 coding DNA: TGTGCCAGCAGCTTTTGGTCAGATGGCTACACCTTC.

This clone came up once. A much larger clonotype is one base distant, so this may be a read error. This sample also contains other DNA sequences that code for the same CDR3. The CDR3 region has the DNA TGTGCCAGCAGAGCCGACAGGGTTTATGGAGCTTTCTTT. Its protein product is CASRADRVYGAFF. The chain couples TRBV2 to TRBJ1-1; 7 nucleotides match TRBD1. The CDR3 contains 13 residues. Trimming cost V 6 bases and J 10 bases; bases outside gene matches: 11. CDR1 is SNHLY and CDR2 is FYNNEI in the germline V gene. Full variable domain (remainder filled in from reference TRBV2 and TRBJ1-1): EPEVTQTPSHQVTQMGQEVILRCVPISNHLYFYWYRQILGQKVEFLVSFYNNEISEKSEIFDDQFSVERPDGSNFTLKIRSTKLEDSAMYFCASRADRVYGAFFGQGTRLTVV.

V usage is TRBV28 and J usage is TRBJ1-6; TRBD1 agrees at 10 bases. Germline V gene data show CDR1 as MDHEN and CDR2 as SYDVKM. The CDR3 loop spans 14 amino acids. With 4 bases clipped from V and 9 bases from J, the junction kept 3 bases outside the gene matches. CDR3 residues: CASSSGQGFSPLHF. Written as DNA, the CDR3 is TGTGCCAGCAGTTCGGGACAGGGGTTTTCACCCCTCCACTTT.

This rearrangement joins TRBV20-1 to TRBJ2-5; D is ambiguous. Trimming cost V 6 bases and J 5 bases, with 10 bases left between them. This CDR3 has 11 amino acids. Germline loops: CDR1 DFQATT, CDR2 SNEGSKA (reference sequence). CDR3 protein: CSAPTMETQYF. The CDR3 region has the DNA TGCAGTGCCCCTACCATGGAGACCCAGTACTTC.

Many counts were recorded for this clone. V usage is TRBV30 and J usage is TRBJ1-1; no reliable D call. V shed 2 bases and J shed 6 bases, with 22 bases lying between them. This CDR3 is built from 16 residues. Germline values: CDR1 GTSNPN, CDR2 SVGIG (reference sequence). CDR3 in amino acids: CAWSFFLRGRLPEAFF. In DNA form, the CDR3 reads TGTGCCTGGAGTTTTTTTTTACGGGGAAGACTCCCTGAAGCTTTCTTT.

The chain couples TRBV6-2 or TRBV6-3 to TRBJ1-2; D is possibly TRBD1 (5 bases). CDR3 length equals 13 residues. Trimming removed 5 bases from V and 7 bases from J, with 14 bases in between. Per the germline V gene, CDR1 is MNHEY and CDR2 is SVGEGT. The DNA for the CDR3 is TGTGCCAGCAGTGGGGCGGGACTCATTGGCTACACCTTC. It encodes CASSGAGLIGYTF.

CDR3 nucleotides: TGCAGTGCCCGCGGGGAGCGGCGACCGTTTTTT. It translates to CSARGERRPFF. V usage is TRBV20-1 and J usage is TRBJ1-4; D is unresolved. V was trimmed by 6 bases and J by 16 bases, leaving 18 bases between them. Germline CDR1 and CDR2: DFQATT and SNEGSKA (reference sequence). This CDR3 comprises 11 residues.

CDR3 sequence: CASSLVEDTQYF. Here the CDR3 DNA reads TGTGCCAGCAGCTTAGTAGAGGATACGCAGTATTTT. The chain employs TRBV11-3 and TRBJ2-3; the D is unclear. V shed 1 base and J shed 6 bases, with 5 bases lying between them. This CDR3 spans 12 amino acids. Germline V gene data show CDR1 as SGHNT and CDR2 as YENEEA.

The V call is TRBV9, the J call TRBJ2-7, with D maybe TRBD2 (5 bases). The CDR3 extends over 16 amino acids. V was cut by 0 bases and J by 0 bases, with 13 bases left in between. Looked up from germline, CDR1 is SGDLS and CDR2 is YYNGEE. The CDR3 loop reads CASSVEIASSSYEQYF. DNA of the CDR3: TGTGCCAGCAGCGTAGAGATAGCGTCGAGCTCCTACGAGCAGTACTTC.

The chain recombines TRBV21-1 with TRBJ1-1; the table's D call TRBD1 went unverified against the DNA. TRBV21-1 represents a pseudogene. The CDR3 is made up of 17 amino acids. CDR3 nucleotides: TGTGCCAGCAGCAAAGGCGGGACAGCCCCCCTGAACACTGAAGCTTTCTTT. Protein: CASSKGGTAPLNTEAFF.

CDR3 nucleotides: TGTGCCTGGAGACCCAACGGGCAGGGGCTAACTGAAGCTTTCTTT. This sequence encodes CAWRPNGQGLTEAFF. V is TRBV30 and J is TRBJ1-1; D is perhaps TRBD1 (6 bases). V lost 3 bases and J 5 bases, leaving 19 bases between the germline ends. CDR1 and CDR2 from the germline V gene are GTSNPN and SVGIG (reference sequence). The CDR3 runs 15 residues.

This clone was recorded only once. The chain is built from TRBV4-3 and TRBJ2-5; tentatively, D is TRBD2 (6 bases). This CDR3 contains 15 residues. V was cut by 3 bases and J by 3 bases, with 14 bases left in between. Germline values: CDR1 LGHNA, CDR2 YSLEER. The chain's CDR3 is CASSQEWGEEETQYF. The CDR3 DNA sequence: TGCGCCAGCAGCCAGGAATGGGGGGAGGAAGAGACCCAGTACTTC.

This rearrangement joins TRBV6-2 or TRBV6-3 to TRBJ1-2, with 7 bases that match TRBD1. Trimming cost V 4 bases and J 3 bases; bases outside gene matches: 2. This CDR3 has 13 amino acids. Germline CDR1 reads MNHEY; CDR2 reads SVGEGT. The CDR3 nucleotides read TGTGCCAGCAGTTCCGGGACAGACTATGGCTACACCTTC. Translation: CASSSGTDYGYTF.